This TCR beta chain was documented in a study of siplizumab effects on memory and regulatory T cells (dated by TCRdb to between 2018 and 2021). For the study in its entirety: Across seven to nine responder-stimulator pairs, paired mixed lymphocyte reactions were conducted with siplizumab at around 0.91 ug/mL and without drug. The study looked at the effect of siplizumab, an anti-CD2 antibody, on alloreactive T-cell subsets in allogeneic mixed lymphocyte reactions made from human PBMCs. The investigation overall reported the following: In reactions with siplizumab, an average of about 75% of mappable alloreactive CD4+ clones were Treg-derived, compared with 25% to 30% in control reactions. Because sequences below about 10^-5 frequency were poorly captured, only a minor fraction of alloreactive clones could be mapped to unstimulated subsets. For roughly 80-95% of proliferating CD4+ or CD8+ clones, no naive or memory phenotype could be assigned. Siplizumab significantly reduced the cumulative frequency of alloreactive sequences traceable to unstimulated CD4+ memory T cells. The suppressive function of proliferating Tregs from siplizumab cultures was not functionally confirmed. Unstimulated naive T cells appeared more diverse than memory T cells, and naive cells seemed to contribute substantially to the alloresponse.

The protocol used for the library was the immunoSEQ multiplex PCR assay. About 10^5 TCR templates per sample were assayed by the deep sequencing platform. Genomic DNA extracted from sorted T cells was the material used for TCRbeta CDR3 sequencing. From the authors' description of their analysis: Clonal analysis of TCRbeta CDR3 data was done in the R programming language. Unstimulated samples were compared with post-reaction CFSE-low samples to define alloreactive CD4+ and CD8+ clones. Alloreactive CD4+ clones were assigned to regulatory or non-regulatory origin by matching sequences to sorted unstimulated Treg and non-Treg repertoires. This immuneACCESS table, as held by TCRdb, lists in-frame sequences with V and J called but not all clones. Of the missing ones, under half trace to an unresolved V gene in checked studies; the others have no known cause. V and J calls and clone size are those listed in that table; D and trimming were worked out from the DNA. This sample lists approximately 6,900 clones; about a third were detected once. The ten biggest clones cover approximately 15% of the sample.

Points on this clone: What this receptor recognizes is not known. No much larger clonotype is one base removed from it; base qualities were not supplied.

Cells in the mixed lymphocyte reaction were cultured together at 37 degrees C for around 6 days. Responder PBMCs were labelled with CFSE and stimulator PBMCs were labelled with Violet Dye, after which the responder and stimulator PBMCs were mixed at a 1:1 ratio. Sorted unstimulated T cells, along with proliferating T cells recovered from mixed lymphocyte reactions, underwent TCRbeta CDR3 sequencing. Fresh whole blood from around 11 HLA-typed healthy donors was used to isolate PBMCs. Proliferating CFSE-low responder T cells were FACS-sorted after the mixed lymphocyte reaction for TCR sequencing. Including the terminal cysteine and phenylalanine, the CDR3 comprises 12 residues. CDR3 DNA is the only sequence kept; it has 36 bases, read in frame from the first base. V loses 3 bases of germline sequence and J loses 7 bases, and the interval between the two ends is 10 bases. The germline V gene (reference sequence) yields SGHAT for CDR1 and FQDESV for CDR2.

Sequencing was carried out using CFSE-low (dividing) CD8+ T cells sorted from an allogeneic mixed lymphocyte reaction. This sequence uses TRBV11-1 and TRBJ2-7; the D gene assignment is ambiguous. The clonotype comes from a human donor in good health; the cells came from an allogeneic mixed lymphocyte reaction. The CDR3 is CASSFLTSEQYF. The bases are TGTGCCAGCAGCTTTTTAACGTCGGAGCAGTACTTC.